The rows below give T cell receptor beta chains drawn from one sample of a study of blood T cell repertoires in COVID-19. TCRdb keeps only in-frame clones here, not all; method: immunoSEQ multiplex PCR. This table holds roughly 92,000 clones, around 90% found once. Sample: peripheral blood. These receptors came from a woman of 80 years or more with active or convalescent COVID-19. CDR3s include the opening cysteine and the closing phenylalanine or tryptophan.

length: 19
V: TRBV28
J: TRBJ2-1
CDR3: CASSPAGTSGYSSYNEQFF

length: 14
V: TRBV19
J: TRBJ1-5
CDR3: CASSRQGSNQPQHF

length: 16
V: TRBV14
J: TRBJ1-6
CDR3: CASSQDRGQVDSPLHF

length: 14
V: TRBV27
J: TRBJ2-7
CDR3: CASSSHRDPYEQYF

length: 15
V: TRBV7-2
J: TRBJ2-1
CDR3: CASSLGGLAMNEQFF

length: 17
V: TRBV12-5
J: TRBJ2-1
CDR3: CASGLSFGTSTENEQFF

length: 14
V: TRBV5-1
J: TRBJ2-5
CDR3: CASSLEFRGETQYF

length: 15
V: TRBV28
J: TRBJ2-7
CDR3: CASSPWGQGSNEQYF

length: 14
V: TRBV5-1
J: TRBJ1-1
CDR3: CASSSTSMNTEAFF

length: 15
V: TRBV4-2
J: TRBJ2-1
CDR3: CASSQEVGLYNEQFF

length: 14
V: TRBV7-2
J: TRBJ1-2
CDR3: CASSLGSGRGGYTF

length: 12
V: TRBV2
J: TRBJ1-6
CDR3: CASSPQNSPLHF

length: 16
V: TRBV7-9
J: TRBJ2-1
CDR3: CASSLGTRAGGNEQFF

length: 16
V: TRBV18
J: TRBJ2-7
CDR3: CASSALPGLEFYEQYF

length: 13
V: TRBV12-3/TRBV12-4
J: TRBJ2-1
CDR3: CASGLGSYNEQFF

length: 16
V: TRBV6-2/TRBV6-3
J: TRBJ2-1
CDR3: CASSRGGPTIYNEQFF

length: 15
V: TRBV7-2
J: TRBJ1-1
CDR3: CASSLDGAMNTEAFF

length: 13
V: TRBV18
J: TRBJ2-3
CDR3: CASSPDRLDTQYF

length: 13
V: TRBV12-3/TRBV12-4
J: TRBJ2-4
CDR3: CASSSGPGGIQYF

length: 14
V: TRBV5-1
J: TRBJ2-2
CDR3: CASSFGGDTGELFF

length: 15
V: TRBV5-4
J: TRBJ1-1
CDR3: CASSPRQGLDTEAFF

length: 12
V: TRBV7-9
J: TRBJ2-7
CDR3: CASSPQGAEQYF

length: 14
V: TRBV3-1/TRBV3-2
J: TRBJ2-2
CDR3: CASSPRVREGELFF

length: 15
V: TRBV7-6
J: TRBJ2-1
CDR3: CASSSLAGGNNEQFF

length: 14
V: TRBV19
J: TRBJ1-6
CDR3: CASSIGGENSPLHF

length: 15
V: TRBV3-1/TRBV3-2
J: TRBJ1-2
CDR3: CASSHTTGTLYGYTF

length: 15
V: TRBV11-2
J: TRBJ2-7
CDR3: CASSLGLRDTYEQYF

length: 15
V: TRBV9
J: TRBJ2-7
CDR3: CASSVAGSATYEQYF

length: 12
V: TRBV28
J: TRBJ1-6
CDR3: CASTPDFSPLHF